The present T cell receptor beta chain was sequenced within a study of T cell responses to AZD1222 COVID-19 vaccine. Across the whole study: Pooled in the analysis were second doses at about 4 or about 12 weeks.

Between the trimmed V and J ends, which lost 2 bases and 10 bases, there was a span of 9 bases. The germline V gene has CDR1 SGHTA and CDR2 FQGNSA. CDR3 length: 12 amino acids. TCRdb's table, derived via immunoSEQ multiplex PCR, lists solely in-frame clones and lacks some. The sample holds approximately 110,000 clones, approximately 85% seen once. This clone was detected only once. Its antigen remains unidentified. Study-level results: Spike-wide coverage was observed for vaccine-associated CD4 TCRs, with dominant responses at 160-218 and 743-854. Of the AZD1222 recipients, only six or seven were seropositive at baseline. Possibly, clonal diversity was underestimated; donors were largely white British and included more females.

The rearrangement uses TRBV7-2 and TRBJ2-1, with D unclear. This TCR derives from an adult in good health. The sample was peripheral blood, taken on day 0 of AZD1222 vaccination. CDR3 sequence: CASSLSRWEQFF. In nucleotides, the CDR3 is TGTGCCAGCAGCTTAAGTCGGTGGGAGCAGTTCTTC.